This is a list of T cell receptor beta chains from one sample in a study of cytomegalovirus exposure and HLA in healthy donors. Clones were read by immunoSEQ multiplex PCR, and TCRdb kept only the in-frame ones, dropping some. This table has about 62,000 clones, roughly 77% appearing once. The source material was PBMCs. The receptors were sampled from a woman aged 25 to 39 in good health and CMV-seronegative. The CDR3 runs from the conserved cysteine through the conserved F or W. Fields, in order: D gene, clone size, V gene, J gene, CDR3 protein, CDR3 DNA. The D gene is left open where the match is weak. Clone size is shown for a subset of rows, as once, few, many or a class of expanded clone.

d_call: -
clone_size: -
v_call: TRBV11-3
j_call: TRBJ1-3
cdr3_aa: CASSPSSGNTIYF
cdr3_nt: TGTGCCAGCAGCCCGAGCTCTGGAAACACCATATATTTT

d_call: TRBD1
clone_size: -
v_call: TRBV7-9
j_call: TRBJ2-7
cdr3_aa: CASSPRTGPYEQYF
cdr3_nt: TGTGCCAGCAGCCCCCGGACAGGTCCCTACGAGCAGTACTTC

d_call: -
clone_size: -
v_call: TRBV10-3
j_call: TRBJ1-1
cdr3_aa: CATLQADEAFF
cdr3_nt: TGTGCCACCTTACAGGCAGACGAAGCTTTCTTT

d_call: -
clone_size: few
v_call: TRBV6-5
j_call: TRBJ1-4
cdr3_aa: CASSPRVATNEKLFF
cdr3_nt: TGTGCCAGCAGCCCTCGGGTCGCAACTAATGAAAAACTGTTTTTT

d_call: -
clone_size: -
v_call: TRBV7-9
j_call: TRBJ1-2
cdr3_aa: CASSLVDSPF
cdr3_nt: TGTGCCAGCAGCTTAGTGGACAGCCCCTTC

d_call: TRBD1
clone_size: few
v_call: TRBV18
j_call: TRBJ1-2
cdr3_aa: CASSPFDPGQGASGYTF
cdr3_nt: TGTGCCAGCTCACCCTTCGATCCGGGACAGGGGGCGAGTGGCTACACCTTC

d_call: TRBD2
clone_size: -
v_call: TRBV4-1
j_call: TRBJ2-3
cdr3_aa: CASQLSGSKADTQYF
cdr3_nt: TGCGCCAGCCAACTGAGCGGGAGCAAGGCAGATACGCAGTATTTT

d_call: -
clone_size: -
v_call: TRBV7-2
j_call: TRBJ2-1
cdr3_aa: CASSLKPLTTGGGNEQFF
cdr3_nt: TGTGCCAGCAGCTTAAAGCCCCTTACTACCGGAGGCGGGAATGAGCAGTTCTTC

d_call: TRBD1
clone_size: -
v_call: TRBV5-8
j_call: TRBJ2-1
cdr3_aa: CASSPRGWQRGENEQFF
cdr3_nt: TGTGCCAGCAGCCCCAGGGGGTGGCAGAGGGGTGAGAATGAGCAGTTCTTC

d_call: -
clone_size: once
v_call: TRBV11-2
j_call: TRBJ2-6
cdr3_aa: CASSSGGSSGANVLTF
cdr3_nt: TGTGCCAGCAGCTCCGGAGGGAGCTCTGGGGCCAACGTCCTGACTTTC

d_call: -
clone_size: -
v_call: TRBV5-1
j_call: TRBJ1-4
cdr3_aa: CASSLGQGNEKLFF
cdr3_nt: TGCGCCAGCAGCTTGGGGCAGGGTAATGAAAAACTGTTTTTT

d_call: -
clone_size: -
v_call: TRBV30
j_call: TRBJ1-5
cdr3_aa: CAWSPLGRDDQPQHF
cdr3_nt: TGTGCCTGGAGTCCACTGGGCAGGGATGATCAGCCCCAGCATTTT

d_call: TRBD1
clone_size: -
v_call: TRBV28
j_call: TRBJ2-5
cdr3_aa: CASSLIDRDSQTQYF
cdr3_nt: TGTGCCAGCAGTTTAATCGACAGGGACAGTCAGACCCAGTACTTC

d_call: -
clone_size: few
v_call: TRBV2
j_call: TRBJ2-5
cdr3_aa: CASSEARETQYF
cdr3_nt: TGTGCCAGCAGTGAAGCCCGGGAGACCCAGTACTTC

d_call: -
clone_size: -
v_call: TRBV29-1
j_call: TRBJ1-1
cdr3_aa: CSVVLWEGTEAFF
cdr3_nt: TGCAGCGTTGTCCTCTGGGAGGGAACTGAAGCTTTCTTT

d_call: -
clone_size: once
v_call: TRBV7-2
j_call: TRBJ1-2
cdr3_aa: CASSLGGHPQYGYTF
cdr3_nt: TGTGCCAGCAGCTTAGGGGGCCATCCTCAGTATGGCTACACCTTC

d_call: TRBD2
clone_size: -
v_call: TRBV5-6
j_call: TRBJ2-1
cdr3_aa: CASSSRLAATYNEQFF
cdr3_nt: TGTGCCAGCAGCTCGCGACTAGCGGCTACCTACAATGAGCAGTTCTTC

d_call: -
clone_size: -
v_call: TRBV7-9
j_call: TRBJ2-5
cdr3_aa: CSSSLGQQETQYF
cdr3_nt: TGTTCCAGCAGCTTAGGACAGCAAGAGACCCAGTACTTC

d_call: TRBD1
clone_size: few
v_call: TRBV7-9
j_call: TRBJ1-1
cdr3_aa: CASSLSGGTEAFF
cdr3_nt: TGTGCCAGCAGCTTGTCAGGGGGCACTGAAGCTTTCTTT

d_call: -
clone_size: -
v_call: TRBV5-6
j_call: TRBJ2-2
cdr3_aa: CASSLDEGHGELFF
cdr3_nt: TGTGCCAGCAGCTTGGATGAGGGTCACGGGGAGCTGTTTTTT

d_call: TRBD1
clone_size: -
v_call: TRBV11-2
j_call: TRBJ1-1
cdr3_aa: CASSFGTAPNTEAFF
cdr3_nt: TGTGCCAGCAGCTTCGGGACAGCCCCGAACACTGAAGCTTTCTTT

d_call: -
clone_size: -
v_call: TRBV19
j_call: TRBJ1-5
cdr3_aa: CATSGSFRYSNQPQHF
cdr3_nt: TGTGCCACTAGTGGGAGCTTCAGGTATAGCAATCAGCCCCAGCATTTT

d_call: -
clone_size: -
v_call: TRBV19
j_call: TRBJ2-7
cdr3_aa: CASSSRGVPFVGTPSYEQYF
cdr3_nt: TGTGCCAGTAGTTCCCGGGGGGTTCCATTTGTCGGGACACCCTCCTACGAGCAGTACTTC

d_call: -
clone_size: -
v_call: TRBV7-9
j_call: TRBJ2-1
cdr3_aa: CASSLDRLSSYNEQFF
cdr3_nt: TGTGCCAGCAGCTTAGACAGGTTAAGCTCCTACAATGAGCAGTTCTTC

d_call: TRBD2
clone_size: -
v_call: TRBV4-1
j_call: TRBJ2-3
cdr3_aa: CASSQAQREGKDTQYF
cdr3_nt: TGCGCCAGCAGCCAAGCCCAGCGGGAGGGGAAAGATACGCAGTATTTT

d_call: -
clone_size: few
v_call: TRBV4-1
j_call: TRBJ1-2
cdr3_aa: CASSQGEGGHYGYTF
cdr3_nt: TGCGCCAGCAGCCAAGGTGAAGGAGGGCACTATGGCTACACCTTC

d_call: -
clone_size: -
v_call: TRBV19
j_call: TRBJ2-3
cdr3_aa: CASRGGAAQDTQYF
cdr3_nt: TGTGCCAGTAGGGGGGGGGCAGCGCAAGATACGCAGTATTTT

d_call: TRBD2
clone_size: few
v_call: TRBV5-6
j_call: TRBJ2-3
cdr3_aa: CASSLGLAGVADTQYF
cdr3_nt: TGTGCCAGCAGCCTGGGACTAGCGGGAGTTGCAGATACGCAGTATTTT

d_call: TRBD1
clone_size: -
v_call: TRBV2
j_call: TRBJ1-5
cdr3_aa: CASSEAAGQGYNQPQHF
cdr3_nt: TGTGCCAGCAGTGAAGCAGCGGGACAGGGCTACAATCAGCCCCAGCATTTT

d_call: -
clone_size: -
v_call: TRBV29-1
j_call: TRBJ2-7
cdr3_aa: CSVSSGWSYEQYF
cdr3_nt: TGCAGCGTTTCGTCCGGTTGGTCCTACGAGCAGTACTTC

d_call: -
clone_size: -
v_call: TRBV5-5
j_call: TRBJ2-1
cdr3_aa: CASSLFGIDYNEQFF
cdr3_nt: TGTGCCAGCAGCTTGTTCGGGATCGACTACAATGAGCAGTTCTTC

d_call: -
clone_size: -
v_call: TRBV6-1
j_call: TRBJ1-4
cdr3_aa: CASSEEGGSTEKLFF
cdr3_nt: TGTGCCAGCAGTGAAGAGGGGGGGTCAACCGAAAAACTGTTTTTT